These 3 T cell receptor beta chains came from one sample sequenced in a study of blood T cell repertoires in COVID-19 (dated by TCRdb to about 2020). Library preparation was by the immunoSEQ multiplex PCR assay. This is the immuneACCESS table as TCRdb keeps it, with only in-frame sequences that have V and J called. A part of the clones is gone; compared with another copy, unresolved V genes explain less than half, and the rest is unexplained. The table for this sample lists 200,000 to 250,000 clones; 82% of them were counted only once. The biggest ten clones account for 8.2% of the sample. The material sequenced was peripheral blood. These receptors were obtained from a woman older than 75 with COVID-19, enrolled during active disease.

The J gene is TRBJ1-1, the V gene TRBV5-1; TRBD1 might be the D (6 bases). Germline V gene lookup returns CDR1 SGHRS and CDR2 YFSETQ. This CDR3 is built from 12 residues. V lost 3 bases and J 4 bases, leaving 7 bases between the germline ends. The CDR3 nucleotides read TGCGCCAGCAGCTCCAGGGGCACTGAAGCTTTCTTT. As protein: CASSSRGTEAFF.

The chain uses TRBV30 and TRBJ1-2, with D unresolved. The CDR3 covers 14 residues. Trimming pared 5 bases from V and 5 bases from J, leaving 18 bases between. The V gene's germline CDR1 is GTSNPN and CDR2 SVGIG (reference sequence). CDR3 bases: TGTGCCTGGGCTGCGGGTATTGGAGGGTATGGCTACACCTTC. This encodes CAWAAGIGGYGYTF.

The count of this clone is one. The V call is TRBV5-1, the J call TRBJ1-2; perhaps TRBD1 as D (6 bases). V lost 3 bases to trimming and J lost 4 bases, with 13 bases between them. Germline V CDR1 and CDR2: SGHRS, YFSETQ. The CDR3 runs to 14 residues. The CDR3 nucleotides are TGCGCCAGCAGCTCCTCACAGGGCGCCTATGGCTACACCTTC. Its translation: CASSSSQGAYGYTF.